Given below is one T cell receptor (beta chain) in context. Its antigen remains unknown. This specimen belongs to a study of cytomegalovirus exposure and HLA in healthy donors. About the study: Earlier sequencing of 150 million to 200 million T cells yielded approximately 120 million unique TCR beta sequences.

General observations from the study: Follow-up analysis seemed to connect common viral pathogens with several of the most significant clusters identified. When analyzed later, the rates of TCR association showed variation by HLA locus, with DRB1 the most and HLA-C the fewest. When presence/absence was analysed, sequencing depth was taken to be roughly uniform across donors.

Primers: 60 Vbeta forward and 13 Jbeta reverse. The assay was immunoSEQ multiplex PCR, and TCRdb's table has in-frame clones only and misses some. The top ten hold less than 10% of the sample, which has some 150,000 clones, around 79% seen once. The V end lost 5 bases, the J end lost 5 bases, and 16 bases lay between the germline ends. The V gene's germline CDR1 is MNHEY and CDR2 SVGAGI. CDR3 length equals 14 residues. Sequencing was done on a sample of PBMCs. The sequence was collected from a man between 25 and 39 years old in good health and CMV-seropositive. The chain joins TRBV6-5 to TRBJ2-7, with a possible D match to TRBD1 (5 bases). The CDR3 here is CASSSYGAAHEQYF. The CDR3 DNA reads TGTGCCAGCAGTAGCTATGGGGCAGCGCACGAGCAGTACTTC.